This T cell receptor beta chain was observed in a study of tumor-infiltrating lymphocytes in primary liver carcinoma. Study at large: Productive TCRbeta reads per sample were roughly 3.65 to 8 million, not differing by tissue.

The V and J ends lost 9 bases and 0 bases respectively, with 9 bases between them. The germline V gene encodes CDR1 SGHNT and CDR2 YYREEE (reference sequence). The CDR3 consists of 12 residues. Note on this clonotype: This is likely a read error, given that the CDR3 carries no conserved phenylalanine or tryptophan at its end.

TCR beta cDNA was prepared out of around 460 ng total RNA by means of a constant-region primer. Nested multiplex PCR, run for three rounds with slightly modified ARM-PCR, yielded TCR beta libraries. TRBV1-TRBV30 forward primers and a C-beta reverse primer were used in the first two PCR rounds, which each ran for about 10 cycles. TCRdb reanalysed the multiplex PCR reads using MiXCR and keeps one entry per CDR3 protein. Of 90,000 to 140,000 distinct CDR3 sequences in the sample, roughly 80% are singletons; the top ten hold approximately 20%. The study co-extracted DNA and RNA from roughly 20-30 mg of unsorted bulk tissue. No treatment had been given to the patients, who were chronically infected with HBV. Collection of samples drew on five separate regions of each tumor.

The chain is built from TRBV5-4 and TRBJ2-5; the D is unclear. The clonotype originates from a man aged 35 to 55 with primary liver carcinoma and hepatitis B virus infection. Sequenced: liver tumor tissue from sampling region 3. Subset defined: tumor region T3, left-lateral pole. CDR3 region: CANSTDQETQYL. Written as DNA, the CDR3 is TGTGCCAACAGTACGGACCAAGAGACCCAGTACCTC.